This is a list of T cell receptor beta chains from one sample in a study of CD4 T cells in relation to SARS-CoV-2 and coronaviruses. Profiled with immunoSEQ multiplex PCR; TCRdb holds only in-frame clones, not every one. The table lists some 42,000 clones, over 75% of them singletons. The sequenced material came from memory CD4+ T cells from PBMCs. These receptors were taken from an adult with COVID-19. Each CDR3 is given with its conserved first and last residue. Each record gives: clone size, J gene, D gene, V gene, CDR3 DNA, CDR3 protein. A D gene is named only where the DNA matches it firmly. Rows give clone size only sometimes, using once, few, many, or a class for an expanded clone.

.,TRBJ1-1,.,TRBV2,TGTGCCAGCAGTGACCGTCGAGGGGTGAACACTGAAGCTTTCTTT,CASSDRRGVNTEAFF
.,TRBJ1-5,.,TRBV19,TGTGCCAGTAACCGGGACCGGGGCAATCAGCCCCAGCATTTT,CASNRDRGNQPQHF
.,TRBJ2-2,.,TRBV21-1,TGTGCCAGCCCGCAGGGACTAGCGGTGAAGCGGAACACCGGGGAGCTGTTTTTT,CASPQGLAVKRNTGELFF
.,TRBJ1-6,.,TRBV24-1,TGTGCCACCAGTTTAGGTTCACCCCTCCACTTT,CATSLGSPLHF
.,TRBJ2-5,TRBD2,TRBV29-1,TGCAGCGCAAGCGGGGCTGAGACCCAGTACTTC,CSASGAETQYF
.,TRBJ1-2,.,TRBV19,TGTGCCAGTAGTAATGGTTTGGTTTTAGCTGGCTACACCTTC,CASSNGLVLAGYTF
.,TRBJ2-2,.,TRBV9,TGTGCCAGCAGCGTCCCTTCGGGGGGCAGCCGAGGACCCGGGGAGCTGTTTTTT,CASSVPSGGSRGPGELFF
.,TRBJ1-1,.,TRBV2,TGTGCCGGGCATAGGAACACTGAAGCTTTCTTT,CAGHRNTEAFF
.,TRBJ2-7,TRBD1,TRBV5-8,TGTGCCAGCACCTTGAGGACAGGAGCCTCCTACGAGCAGTACTTC,CASTLRTGASYEQYF
.,TRBJ1-6,TRBD1,TRBV19,TGTGCCAGTAGTGCTCGCGGGACAGGTCCTCATTTT,CASSARGTGPHF
once,TRBJ1-2,TRBD1,TRBV29-1,TGCAGCGTTGTACGACAGGGGGCAGGTGGCTACACCTTC,CSVVRQGAGGYTF
.,TRBJ1-1,.,TRBV11-3,TGTGCCAGCAGCCTAGGGGGGGGGCGGGCAGGGAGGACTGAAGCTTTCTTT,CASSLGGGRAGRTEAFF
.,TRBJ1-3,.,TRBV25-1,TGTGCCAGCAGTGGCGGGGGAAACACCATATATTTT,CASSGGGNTIYF
.,TRBJ2-5,TRBD1,TRBV5-6,TGTGCCAGCAGCGAGGGACAGGGAGTCGAGACCCAGTACTTC,CASSEGQGVETQYF
.,TRBJ1-2,.,TRBV18,TGTGCCAGCCGCCCTACGGGGGGGCAGAACTATGGCTACACCTTC,CASRPTGGQNYGYTF
.,TRBJ1-1,TRBD1,TRBV5-1,TGCGCCAGCAGCCCGTGGACAGGGCTGGGCACTGAAGCTTTCTTT,CASSPWTGLGTEAFF
.,TRBJ1-6,.,TRBV6-5,TGTGCCAGCGGGGGGCAGGGCAATTCACCCCTCCACTTT,CASGGQGNSPLHF